The present T cell receptor beta chain was sequenced within a study of cytomegalovirus exposure and HLA in healthy donors. Study overall: An analysis done earlier identified more than 100 million unique TCR beta sequences from roughly 190 million T cells. Genetic ancestry analysis placed under 90% of the 300 to 400 donors that were genotyped in the Caucasian-associated cluster.

The PCR contained 60 Vbeta and 13 Jbeta primers. Clones were sequenced by immunoSEQ multiplex PCR, and TCRdb holds only the in-frame ones, with some missing. The repertoire table contains 150,000 or so clones. This CDR3 is built from 14 residues. V gave up 3 bases and J gave up 3 bases, with 10 bases separating them. Germline V gene sequence: CDR1 SGDLS, CDR2 YYNGEE. The specimen was PBMCs. The receptor comes from a woman aged 45-59 years in good health and CMV-seronegative. The chain joins TRBV9 to TRBJ2-1, with D tentatively TRBD2 (5 bases). The CDR3 reads CASSAYRDYNEQFF. The DNA for the CDR3 is TGTGCCAGCAGCGCCTACCGGGACTACAATGAGCAGTTCTTC.